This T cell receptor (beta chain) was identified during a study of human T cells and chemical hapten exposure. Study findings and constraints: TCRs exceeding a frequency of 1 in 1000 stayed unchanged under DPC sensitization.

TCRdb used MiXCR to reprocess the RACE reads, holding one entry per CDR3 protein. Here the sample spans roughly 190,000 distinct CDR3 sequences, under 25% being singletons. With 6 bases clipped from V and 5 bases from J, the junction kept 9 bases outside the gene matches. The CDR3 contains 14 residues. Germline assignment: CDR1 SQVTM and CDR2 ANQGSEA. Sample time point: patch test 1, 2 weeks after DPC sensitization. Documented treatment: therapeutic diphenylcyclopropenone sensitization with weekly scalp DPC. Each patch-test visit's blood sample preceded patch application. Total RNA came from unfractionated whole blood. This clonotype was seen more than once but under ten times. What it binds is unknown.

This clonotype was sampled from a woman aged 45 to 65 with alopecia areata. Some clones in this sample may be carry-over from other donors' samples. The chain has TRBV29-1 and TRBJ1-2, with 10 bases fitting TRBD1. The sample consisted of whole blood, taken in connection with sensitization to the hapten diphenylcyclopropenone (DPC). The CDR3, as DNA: TGCAGCGTCGCAGGCCGGACAGGGGGTTATGGCTACACCTTC. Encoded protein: CSVAGRTGGYGYTF.